This is a list of T cell receptor beta chains from one sample in a study of blood T cell repertoires in COVID-19. Clones were sequenced by immunoSEQ multiplex PCR, and TCRdb holds only the in-frame ones, with some missing. Of 80,000 to 95,000 clones listed, about nine tenths are singletons. The sequenced material came from peripheral blood. Every receptor here comes from a man in his fifties or sixties with active or convalescent COVID-19. Each CDR3 is given with its conserved first and last residue. A D gene is named only where the DNA matches it firmly. Not all rows give a size; the values are once, few, many and, for expanded clones, a class.

v_gene,j_gene,d_gene,abundance,CDR3aa,CDR3nt
TRBV6-1,TRBJ1-4,TRBD1,.,CASSAHYTGGATNEKLFF,TGTGCCAGCAGTGCACACTACACAGGGGGGGCAACTAATGAAAAACTGTTTTTT
TRBV6-1,TRBJ1-2,TRBD1,.,CASSEDGTGRSYTF,TGTGCCAGCAGTGAAGATGGGACAGGGCGAAGCTACACCTTC
TRBV4-1,TRBJ2-5,.,.,CASSQGHGVETQYF,TGCGCCAGCAGCCAAGGGCACGGAGTGGAGACCCAGTACTTC
TRBV19,TRBJ2-1,TRBD1,.,CASSTRDRMYEQFF,TGTGCCAGTAGTACCCGGGACAGAATGTATGAGCAGTTCTTC
TRBV6-1,TRBJ1-1,.,.,CASSEYRLGKAFF,TGTGCCAGCAGTGAATACAGGCTGGGGAAAGCTTTCTTT
TRBV24-1,TRBJ2-2,TRBD2,once,CATGETSGRNTGELFF,TGTGCCACCGGGGAGACTAGCGGGAGGAACACCGGGGAGCTGTTTTTT
TRBV11-3,TRBJ2-3,TRBD1,few,CASSSRTGKDTQYF,TGTGCCAGCAGCTCCAGGACAGGAAAAGATACGCAGTATTTT
TRBV19,TRBJ1-2,.,.,CASSIYRADGYTF,TGTGCCAGTAGTATTTACAGGGCGGATGGCTACACCTTC
TRBV28,TRBJ2-3,TRBD2,.,CASSLSPGGYTDTQYF,TGTGCCAGCAGTTTATCGCCGGGAGGGTACACAGATACGCAGTATTTT
TRBV7-2,TRBJ2-3,TRBD2,.,CASSSGTSGVGTDTQYF,TGTGCCAGCAGCTCAGGGACTAGCGGAGTGGGCACAGATACGCAGTATTTT
TRBV19,TRBJ2-2,.,.,CASSEGAGTGELFF,TGTGCCAGTAGTGAAGGAGCGGGTACCGGGGAGCTGTTTTTT
TRBV5-4,TRBJ2-5,.,.,CASSGRQPQETQYF,TGTGCCAGCAGCGGAAGACAGCCCCAAGAGACCCAGTACTTC
TRBV30,TRBJ1-2,.,.,CAWSSGGNGYGYTF,TGTGCCTGGAGTTCGGGGGGCAACGGCTATGGCTACACCTTC
TRBV28,TRBJ2-7,TRBD2,.,CASEAGGKYEQYF,TGTGCCAGCGAGGCGGGGGGCAAGTACGAGCAGTACTTC
TRBV4-3,TRBJ2-7,TRBD2,.,CASSQGAGEGEQYF,TGCGCCAGCAGCCAAGGGGCGGGGGAGGGCGAGCAGTACTTC
TRBV7-2,TRBJ2-1,.,.,CASSPGSYNEQFF,TGTGCCAGCAGCCCGGGGTCCTACAATGAGCAGTTCTTC
TRBV5-1,TRBJ1-4,TRBD1,.,CASSKGQGAGNEKLFF,TGCGCCAGCAGCAAGGGACAGGGGGCAGGTAATGAAAAACTGTTTTTT